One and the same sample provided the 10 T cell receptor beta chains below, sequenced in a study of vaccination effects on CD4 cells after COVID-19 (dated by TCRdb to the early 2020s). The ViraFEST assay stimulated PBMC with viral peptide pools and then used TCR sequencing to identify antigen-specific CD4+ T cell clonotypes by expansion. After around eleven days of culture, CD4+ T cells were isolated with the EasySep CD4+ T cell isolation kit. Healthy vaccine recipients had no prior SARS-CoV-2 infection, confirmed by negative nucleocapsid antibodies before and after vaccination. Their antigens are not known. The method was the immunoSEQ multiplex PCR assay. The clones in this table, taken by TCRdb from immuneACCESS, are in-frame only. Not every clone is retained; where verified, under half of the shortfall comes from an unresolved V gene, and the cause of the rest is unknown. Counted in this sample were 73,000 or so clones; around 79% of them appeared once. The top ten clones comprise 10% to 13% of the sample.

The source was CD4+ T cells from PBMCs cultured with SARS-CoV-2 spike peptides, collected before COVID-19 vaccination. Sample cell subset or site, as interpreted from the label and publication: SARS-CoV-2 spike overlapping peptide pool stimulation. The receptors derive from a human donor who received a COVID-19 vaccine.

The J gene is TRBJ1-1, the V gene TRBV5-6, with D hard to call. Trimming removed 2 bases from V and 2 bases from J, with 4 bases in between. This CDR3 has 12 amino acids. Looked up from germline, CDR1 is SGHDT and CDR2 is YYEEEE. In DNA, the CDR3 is TGTGCCAGCAGCTTCGAAAACACTGAAGCTTTCTTT. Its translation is CASSFENTEAFF. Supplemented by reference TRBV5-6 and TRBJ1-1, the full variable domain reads DAGVTQSPTHLIKTRGQQVTLRCSPKSGHDTVSWYQQALGQGPQFIFQYYEEEERQRGNFPDRFSGHQFPNYSSELNVNALLLGDSALYLCASSFENTEAFFGQGTRLTVV.

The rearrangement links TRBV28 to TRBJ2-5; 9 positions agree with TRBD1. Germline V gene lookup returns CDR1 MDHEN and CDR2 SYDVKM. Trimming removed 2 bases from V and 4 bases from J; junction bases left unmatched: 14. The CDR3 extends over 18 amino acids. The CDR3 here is CASSLLSTGTGWAETQYF. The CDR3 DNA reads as TGTGCCAGCAGTTTACTCTCTACCGGGACAGGGTGGGCAGAGACCCAGTACTTC.

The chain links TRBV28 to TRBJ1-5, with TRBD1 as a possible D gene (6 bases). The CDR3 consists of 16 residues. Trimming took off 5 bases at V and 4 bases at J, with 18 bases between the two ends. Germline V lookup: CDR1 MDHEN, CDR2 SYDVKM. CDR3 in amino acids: CASSLTGYPHNQPQHF. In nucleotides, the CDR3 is TGTGCCAGCAGTCTGACAGGCTATCCGCATAATCAGCCCCAGCATTTT.

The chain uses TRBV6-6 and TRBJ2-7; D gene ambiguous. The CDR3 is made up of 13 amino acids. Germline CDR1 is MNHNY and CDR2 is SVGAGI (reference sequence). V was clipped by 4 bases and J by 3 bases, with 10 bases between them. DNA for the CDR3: TGTGCCAGCAGTTTAGGCAGCTACTACGAGCAGTACGTC. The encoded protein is CASSLGSYYEQYV.

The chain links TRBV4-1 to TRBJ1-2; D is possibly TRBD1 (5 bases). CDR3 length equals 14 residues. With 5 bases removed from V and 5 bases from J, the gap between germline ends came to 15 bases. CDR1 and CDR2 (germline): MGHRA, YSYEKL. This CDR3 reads CASSVSSGQYGYTF. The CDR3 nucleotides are TGCGCCAGCAGCGTAAGTTCGGGGCAATATGGCTACACCTTC.

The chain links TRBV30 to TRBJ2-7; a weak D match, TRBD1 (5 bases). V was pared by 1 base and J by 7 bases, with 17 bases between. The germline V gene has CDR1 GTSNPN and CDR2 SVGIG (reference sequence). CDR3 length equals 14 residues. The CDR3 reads CAWSAVYPYREQYV. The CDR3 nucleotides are TGTGCCTGGAGTGCTGTTTACCCCTACAGGGAGCAGTACGTC.

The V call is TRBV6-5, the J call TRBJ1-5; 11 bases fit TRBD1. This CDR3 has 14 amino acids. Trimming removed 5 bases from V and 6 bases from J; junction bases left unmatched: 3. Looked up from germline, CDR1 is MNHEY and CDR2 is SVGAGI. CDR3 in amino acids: CASSRTGGGQPQHF. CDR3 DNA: TGTGCCAGCAGTCGGACAGGGGGCGGTCAGCCCCAGCATTTT.

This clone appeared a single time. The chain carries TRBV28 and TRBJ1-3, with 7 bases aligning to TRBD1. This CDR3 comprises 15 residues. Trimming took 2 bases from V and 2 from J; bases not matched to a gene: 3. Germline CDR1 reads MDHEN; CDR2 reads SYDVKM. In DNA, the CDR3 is TGTGCCAGCAGTTTACTTGACAGGGCTGGAAACACCATATATTTT. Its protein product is CASSLLDRAGNTIYF.

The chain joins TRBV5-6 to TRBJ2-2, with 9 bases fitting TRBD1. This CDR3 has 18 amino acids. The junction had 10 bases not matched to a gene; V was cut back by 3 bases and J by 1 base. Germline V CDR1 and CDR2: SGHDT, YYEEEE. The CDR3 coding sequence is TGTGCCAGCAGCTCTATACAGGGACAGGGAATGAACACCGGGGAGCTGTTTTTT. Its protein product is CASSSIQGQGMNTGELFF.

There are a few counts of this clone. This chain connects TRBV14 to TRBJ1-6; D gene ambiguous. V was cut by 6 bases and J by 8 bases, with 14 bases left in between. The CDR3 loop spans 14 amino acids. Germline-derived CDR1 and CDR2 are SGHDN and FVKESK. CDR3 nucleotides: TGTGCCAGCAGTCCGACCCTGGCCCATTCACCCCTCCACTTT. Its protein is CASSPTLAHSPLHF.